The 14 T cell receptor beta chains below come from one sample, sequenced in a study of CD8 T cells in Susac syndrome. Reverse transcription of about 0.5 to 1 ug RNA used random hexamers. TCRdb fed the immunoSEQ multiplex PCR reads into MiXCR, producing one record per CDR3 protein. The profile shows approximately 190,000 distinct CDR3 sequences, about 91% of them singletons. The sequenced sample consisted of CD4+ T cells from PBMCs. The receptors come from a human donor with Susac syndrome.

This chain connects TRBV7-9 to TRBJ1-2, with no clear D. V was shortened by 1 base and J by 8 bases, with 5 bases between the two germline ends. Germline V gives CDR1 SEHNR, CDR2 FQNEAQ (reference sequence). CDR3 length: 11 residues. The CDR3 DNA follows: TGTGCCAGCAGCTTAGACCGGGGCTACACCTTC. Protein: CASSLDRGYTF.

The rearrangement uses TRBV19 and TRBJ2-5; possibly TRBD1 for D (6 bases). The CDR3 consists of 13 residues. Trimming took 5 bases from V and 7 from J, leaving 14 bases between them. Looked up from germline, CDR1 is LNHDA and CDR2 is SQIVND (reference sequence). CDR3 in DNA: TGTGCCAGTAGTCTCCAGGGGAGTGGGACCCAGTACTTC. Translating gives CASSLQGSGTQYF. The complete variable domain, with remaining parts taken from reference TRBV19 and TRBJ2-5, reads DGGITQSPKYLFRKEGQNVTLSCEQNLNHDAMYWYRQDPGQGLRLIYYSQIVNDFQKGDIAEGYSVSREKKESFPLTVTSAQKNPTAFYLCASSLQGSGTQYFGPGTRLLVL.

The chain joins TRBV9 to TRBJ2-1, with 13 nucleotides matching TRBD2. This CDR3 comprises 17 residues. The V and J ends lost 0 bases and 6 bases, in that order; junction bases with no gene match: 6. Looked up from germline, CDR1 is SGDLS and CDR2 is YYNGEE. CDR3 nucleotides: TGTGCCAGCAGCGTAGGTACTAGCGGGAGGGCGCGCAATGAGCAGTTCTTC. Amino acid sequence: CASSVGTSGRARNEQFF.

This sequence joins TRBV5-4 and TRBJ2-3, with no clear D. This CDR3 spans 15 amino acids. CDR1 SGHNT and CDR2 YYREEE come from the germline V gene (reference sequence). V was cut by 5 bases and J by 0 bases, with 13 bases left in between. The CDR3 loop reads CASSYSVTSTDTQYF. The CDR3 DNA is TGTGCCAGCAGTTATTCGGTCACTAGCACAGATACGCAGTATTTT.

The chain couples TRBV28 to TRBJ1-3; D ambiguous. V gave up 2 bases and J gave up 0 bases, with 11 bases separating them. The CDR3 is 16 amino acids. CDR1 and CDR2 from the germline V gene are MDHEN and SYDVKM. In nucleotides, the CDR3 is TGTGCCAGCAGTTTACCCGGGCCCCACTCTGGAAACACCATATATTTT. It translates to CASSLPGPHSGNTIYF.

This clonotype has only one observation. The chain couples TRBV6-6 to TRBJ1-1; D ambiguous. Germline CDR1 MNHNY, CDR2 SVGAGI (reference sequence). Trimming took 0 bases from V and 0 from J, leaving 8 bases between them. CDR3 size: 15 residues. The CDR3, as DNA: TGTGCCAGCAGTTACTCGAAGGTATTGAACACTGAAGCTTTCTTT. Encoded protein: CASSYSKVLNTEAFF.

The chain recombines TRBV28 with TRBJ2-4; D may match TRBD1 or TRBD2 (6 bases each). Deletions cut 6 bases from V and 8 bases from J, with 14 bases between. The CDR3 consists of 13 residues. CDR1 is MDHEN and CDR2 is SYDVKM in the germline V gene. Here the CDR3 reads CASSFGGGHIQYF. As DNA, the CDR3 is TGTGCCAGCAGCTTCGGAGGGGGTCACATTCAGTACTTC.

CDR3: CASSGELVTSGNTIYF. The CDR3 coding sequence is TGTGCCAGCAGCGGTGAGCTCGTCACCTCTGGAAACACCATATATTTT. The chain has TRBV16 and TRBJ1-3; D ambiguous. The germline V gene encodes CDR1 KGHSY and CDR2 FQNENV. The CDR3 covers 16 residues. Trimming pared 5 bases from V and 0 bases from J, leaving 14 bases between.

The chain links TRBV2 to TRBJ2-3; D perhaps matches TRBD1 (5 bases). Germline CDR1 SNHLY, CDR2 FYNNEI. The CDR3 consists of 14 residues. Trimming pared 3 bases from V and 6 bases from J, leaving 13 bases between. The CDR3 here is CASSDRQGGDTQYF. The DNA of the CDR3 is TGTGCCAGCAGTGACAGGCAGGGTGGGGATACGCAGTATTTT.

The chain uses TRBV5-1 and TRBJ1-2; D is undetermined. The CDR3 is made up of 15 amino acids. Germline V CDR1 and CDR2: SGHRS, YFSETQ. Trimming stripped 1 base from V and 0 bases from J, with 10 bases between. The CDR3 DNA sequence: TGCGCCAGCAGCTTGTTGCCGCATTCTAACTATGGCTACACCTTC. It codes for CASSLLPHSNYGYTF.

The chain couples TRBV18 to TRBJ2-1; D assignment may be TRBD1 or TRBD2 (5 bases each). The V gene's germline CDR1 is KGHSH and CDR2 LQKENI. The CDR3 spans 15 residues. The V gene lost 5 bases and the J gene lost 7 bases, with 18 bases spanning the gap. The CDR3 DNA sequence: TGTGCCAGCTCAGCCCCGAGAGGGGTCCCTAATGAGCAGTTCTTC. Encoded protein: CASSAPRGVPNEQFF.

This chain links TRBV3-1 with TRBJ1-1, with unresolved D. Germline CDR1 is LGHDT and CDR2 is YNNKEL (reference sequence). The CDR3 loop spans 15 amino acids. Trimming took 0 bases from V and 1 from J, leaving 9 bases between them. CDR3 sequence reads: CASSQESMGNTEAFF. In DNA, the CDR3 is TGTGCCAGCAGCCAAGAATCTATGGGGAACACTGAAGCTTTCTTT.

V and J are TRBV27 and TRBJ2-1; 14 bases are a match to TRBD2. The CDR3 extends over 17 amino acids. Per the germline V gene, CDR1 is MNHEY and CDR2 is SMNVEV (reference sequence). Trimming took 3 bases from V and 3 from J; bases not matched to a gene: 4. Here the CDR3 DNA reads TGTGCCAGCAGTTTTTCCGGGACTAGCGGGGGCTACAATGAGCAGTTCTTC. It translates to CASSFSGTSGGYNEQFF.

The CDR3 spells CASSNRQRVYNEQFF. CDR3 nucleotides: TGTGCCAGCAGTAACCGACAGAGGGTTTACAATGAGCAGTTCTTC. V gene TRBV28 combines with J gene TRBJ2-1; D may correspond to TRBD1 or TRBD2 (5 bases each). The CDR3 has 15 amino acids. Trimming pared 5 bases from V and 4 bases from J, leaving 15 bases between. Germline V gene data show CDR1 as MDHEN and CDR2 as SYDVKM.